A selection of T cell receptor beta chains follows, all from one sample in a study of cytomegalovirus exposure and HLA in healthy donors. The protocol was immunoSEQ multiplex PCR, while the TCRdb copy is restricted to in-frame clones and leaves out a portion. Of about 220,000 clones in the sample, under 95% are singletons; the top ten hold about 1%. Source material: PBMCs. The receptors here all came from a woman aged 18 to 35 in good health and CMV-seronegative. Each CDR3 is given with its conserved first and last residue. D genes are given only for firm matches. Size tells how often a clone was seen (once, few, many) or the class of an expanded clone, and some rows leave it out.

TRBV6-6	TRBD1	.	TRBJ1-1	CASSTGQGKAFF	TGTGCCAGCAGTACCGGACAGGGGAAAGCTTTCTTT
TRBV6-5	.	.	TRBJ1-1	CASSYEGRNTEAFF	TGTGCCAGCAGTTACGAGGGCCGAAACACTGAAGCTTTCTTT
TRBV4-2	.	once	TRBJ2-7	CASSRTGGNSYEQYF	TGTGCCAGCAGCCGAACGGGTGGTAACTCCTACGAGCAGTACTTC
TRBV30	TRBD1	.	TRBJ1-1	CAWSGGQGRAEAFF	TGTGCCTGGAGTGGGGGACAGGGAAGGGCTGAAGCTTTCTTT
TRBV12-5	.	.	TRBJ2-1	CASGLPTGEQFF	TGTGCTAGTGGTTTGCCCACAGGGGAGCAGTTCTTC
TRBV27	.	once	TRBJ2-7	CASSFSKGLPYEQYF	TGTGCCAGCAGTTTTTCAAAAGGACTACCCTACGAGCAGTACTTC
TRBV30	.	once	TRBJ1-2	CAWSVGGGTGGYTF	TGTGCCTGGAGTGTAGGGGGGGGCACTGGTGGCTACACCTTC
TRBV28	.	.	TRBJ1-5	CASRQTESNQPQHF	TGTGCCAGCAGGCAGACAGAGAGCAATCAGCCCCAGCATTTT
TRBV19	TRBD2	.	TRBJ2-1	CAVGSGGHNEQFF	TGTGCCGTGGGGTCGGGAGGCCACAATGAGCAGTTCTTC
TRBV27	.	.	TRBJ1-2	CASSFGKNYGYTF	TGTGCCAGCAGTTTCGGTAAAAACTATGGCTACACCTTC
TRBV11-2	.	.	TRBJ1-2	CASSLGGRGNYGYTF	TGTGCCAGCAGCTTAGGCGGGAGGGGGAACTATGGCTACACCTTC
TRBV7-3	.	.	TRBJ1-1	CASSYRVWGTEAFF	TGTGCCAGCAGCTACAGGGTTTGGGGCACTGAAGCTTTCTTT
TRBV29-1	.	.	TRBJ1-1	CSVRTLMNTEAFF	TGCAGCGTGCGGACACTTATGAACACTGAAGCTTTCTTT
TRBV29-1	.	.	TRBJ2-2	CSGGPITGELFF	TGCAGCGGGGGCCCGATTACCGGGGAGCTGTTTTTT
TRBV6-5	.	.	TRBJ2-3	CASISLGGGRDTQYF	TGTGCCAGCATCTCCTTAGGGGGGGGAAGAGATACGCAGTATTTT
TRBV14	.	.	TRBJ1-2	CASSQEFEESGFLYGYTF	TGTGCCAGCAGCCAAGAGTTCGAGGAAAGTGGGTTTCTCTATGGCTACACCTTC
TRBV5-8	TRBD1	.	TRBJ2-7	CACLQGTGIHEQYF	TGTGCCTGCCTGCAAGGGACAGGGATTCACGAGCAGTACTTC
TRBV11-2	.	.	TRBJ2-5	CASSPGGGAETQYF	TGTGCCAGCAGCCCCGGAGGGGGGGCGGAGACCCAGTACTTC
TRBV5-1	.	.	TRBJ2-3	CASSSTSDTQYF	TGCGCCAGCTCGTCTACGTCAGATACGCAGTATTTT
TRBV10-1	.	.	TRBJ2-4	CASSESGIGENIQYF	TGCGCCAGCAGTGAATCAGGGATCGGCGAAAACATTCAGTACTTC
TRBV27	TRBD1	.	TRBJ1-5	CASGPGTGRRASNQPQHF	TGTGCCAGCGGCCCTGGGACAGGGAGGAGAGCGAGCAATCAGCCCCAGCATTTT
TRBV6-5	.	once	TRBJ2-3	CASSRGTDTQYF	TGTGCCAGCAGTAGGGGGACAGATACGCAGTATTTT
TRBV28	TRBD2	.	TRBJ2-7	CASSLPSGSIYEQYF	TGTGCCAGCAGTTTACCTAGCGGGAGCATCTACGAGCAGTACTTC
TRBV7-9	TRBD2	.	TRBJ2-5	CASSLSGLAYQETQYF	TGTGCCAGCAGCTTATCTGGACTAGCGTACCAAGAGACCCAGTACTTC
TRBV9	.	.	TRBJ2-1	CASSPKSGLAVNNEQFF	TGTGCCAGCAGCCCAAAGTCGGGACTGGCGGTCAACAATGAGCAGTTCTTC
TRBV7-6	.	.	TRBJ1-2	CASSLGTGYGYTF	TGTGCCAGCAGCTTAGGAACAGGCTATGGCTACACCTTC
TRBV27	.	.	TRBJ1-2	CASSLSRSRGSNKDGYTF	TGTGCCAGCAGTTTATCGCGTTCCCGGGGAAGTAATAAAGATGGCTACACCTTC
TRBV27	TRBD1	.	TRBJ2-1	CASSLFGTGTEQFF	TGTGCCAGCAGTTTATTTGGGACAGGGACTGAGCAGTTCTTC
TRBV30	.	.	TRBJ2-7	CAWKAGPYEQYF	TGTGCCTGGAAGGCAGGGCCGTACGAGCAGTACTTC
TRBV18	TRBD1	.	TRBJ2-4	CASSLSPQGVAKNIQYF	TGTGCCAGCTCCCTCTCGCCCCAGGGGGTCGCCAAAAACATTCAGTACTTC
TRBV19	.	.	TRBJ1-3	CASSILREQGLPGNTIYF	TGTGCCAGTAGTATCCTTCGCGAACAGGGTCTTCCCGGAAACACCATATATTTT
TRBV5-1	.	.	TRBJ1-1	CASSLVVRTRNTEAFF	TGCGCCAGCAGCTTGGTGGTCCGGACAAGGAACACTGAAGCTTTCTTT
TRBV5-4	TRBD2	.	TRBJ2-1	CASRGGGTKEFF	TGTGCCAGCCGGGGGGGCGGGACTAAAGAGTTCTTC
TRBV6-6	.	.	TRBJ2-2	CASNQVGRLTGELFF	TGTGCCAGCAATCAGGTGGGGCGCTTAACCGGGGAGCTGTTTTTT
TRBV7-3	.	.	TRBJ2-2	CASSLNPDTITGELFF	TGTGCCAGCAGCTTAAATCCCGACACGATAACCGGGGAGCTGTTTTTT